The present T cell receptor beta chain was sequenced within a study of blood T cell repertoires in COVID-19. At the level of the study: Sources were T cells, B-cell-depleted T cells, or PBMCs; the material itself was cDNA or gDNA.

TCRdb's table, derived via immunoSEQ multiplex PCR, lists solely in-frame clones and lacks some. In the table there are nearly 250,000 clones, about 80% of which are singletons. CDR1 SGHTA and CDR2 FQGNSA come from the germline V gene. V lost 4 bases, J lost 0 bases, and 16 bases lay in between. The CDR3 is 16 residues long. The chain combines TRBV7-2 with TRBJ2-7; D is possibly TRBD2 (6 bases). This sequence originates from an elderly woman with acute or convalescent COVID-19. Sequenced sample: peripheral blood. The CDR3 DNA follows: TGTGCCAGCAGCTCTACGATGGGACTCAGCTCCTACGAGCAGTACTTC. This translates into CASSSTMGLSSYEQYF.